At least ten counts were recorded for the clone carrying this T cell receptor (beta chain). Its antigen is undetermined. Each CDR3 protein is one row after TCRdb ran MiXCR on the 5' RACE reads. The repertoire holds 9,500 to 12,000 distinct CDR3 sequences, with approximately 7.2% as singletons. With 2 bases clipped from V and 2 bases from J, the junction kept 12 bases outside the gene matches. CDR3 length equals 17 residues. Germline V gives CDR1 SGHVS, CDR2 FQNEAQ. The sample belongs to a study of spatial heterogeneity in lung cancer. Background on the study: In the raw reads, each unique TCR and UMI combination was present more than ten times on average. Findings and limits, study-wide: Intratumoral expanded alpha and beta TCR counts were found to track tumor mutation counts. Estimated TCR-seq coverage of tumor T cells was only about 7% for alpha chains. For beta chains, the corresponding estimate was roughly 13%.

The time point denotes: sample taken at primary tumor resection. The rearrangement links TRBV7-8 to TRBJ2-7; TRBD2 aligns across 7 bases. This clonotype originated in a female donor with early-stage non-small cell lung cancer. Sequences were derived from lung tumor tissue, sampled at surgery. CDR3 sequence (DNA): TGTGCCAGCAGCTTATTGGGGGGGGAACAGGAGCCCTACGAGCAGTACTTC. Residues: CASSLLGGEQEPYEQYF.